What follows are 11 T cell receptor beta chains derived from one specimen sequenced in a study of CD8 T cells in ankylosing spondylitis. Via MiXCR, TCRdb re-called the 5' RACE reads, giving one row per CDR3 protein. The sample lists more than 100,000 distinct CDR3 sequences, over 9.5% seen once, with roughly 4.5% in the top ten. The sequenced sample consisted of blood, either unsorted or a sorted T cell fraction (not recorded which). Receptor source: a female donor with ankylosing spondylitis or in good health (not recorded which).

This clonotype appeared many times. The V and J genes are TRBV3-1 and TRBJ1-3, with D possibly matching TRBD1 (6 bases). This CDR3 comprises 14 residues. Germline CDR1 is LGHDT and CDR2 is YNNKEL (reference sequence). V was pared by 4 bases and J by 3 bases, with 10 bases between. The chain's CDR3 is CASSLWTDGNTIYF. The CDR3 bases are TGTGCCAGCAGCCTTTGGACAGATGGAAACACCATATATTTT.

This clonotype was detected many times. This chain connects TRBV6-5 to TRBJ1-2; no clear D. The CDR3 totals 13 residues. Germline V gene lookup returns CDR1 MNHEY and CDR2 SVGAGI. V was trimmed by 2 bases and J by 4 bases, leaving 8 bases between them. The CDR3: CASSYGRLYGYTF. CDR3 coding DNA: TGTGCCAGCAGTTACGGACGGCTCTATGGCTACACCTTC.

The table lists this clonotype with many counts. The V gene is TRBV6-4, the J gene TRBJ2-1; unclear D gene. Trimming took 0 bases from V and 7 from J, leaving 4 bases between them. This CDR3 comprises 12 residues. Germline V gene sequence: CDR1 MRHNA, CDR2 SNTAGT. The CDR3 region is CASSDSRNEQFF. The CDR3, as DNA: TGTGCCAGCAGTGACTCTAGAAATGAGCAGTTCTTC.

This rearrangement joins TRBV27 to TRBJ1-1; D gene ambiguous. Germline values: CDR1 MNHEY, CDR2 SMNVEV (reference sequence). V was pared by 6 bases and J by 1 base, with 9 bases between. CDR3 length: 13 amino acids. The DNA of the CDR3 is TGTGCCAGCAGGGCCTCAGGGAACACTGAAGCTTTCTTT. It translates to CASRASGNTEAFF.

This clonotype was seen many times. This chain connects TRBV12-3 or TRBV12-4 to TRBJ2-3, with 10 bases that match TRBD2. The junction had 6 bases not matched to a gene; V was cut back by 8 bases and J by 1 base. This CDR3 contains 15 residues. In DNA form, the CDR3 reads TGTGCCAGCCGAGAGCTAGCGGGGGGCACAGATACGCAGTATTTT. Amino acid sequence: CASRELAGGTDTQYF.

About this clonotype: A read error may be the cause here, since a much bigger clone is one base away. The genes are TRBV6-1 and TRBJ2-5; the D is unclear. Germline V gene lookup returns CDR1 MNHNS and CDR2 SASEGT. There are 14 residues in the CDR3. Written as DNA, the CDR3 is TGTGTCAGCAGTCCAGAGTGGGCCCAAGAGACCCAGTACTTC. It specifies CVSSPEWAQETQYF.

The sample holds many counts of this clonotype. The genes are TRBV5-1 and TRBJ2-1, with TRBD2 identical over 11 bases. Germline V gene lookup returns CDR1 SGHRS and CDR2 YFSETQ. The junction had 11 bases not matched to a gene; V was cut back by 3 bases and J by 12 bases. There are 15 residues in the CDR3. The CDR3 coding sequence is TGCGCCAGCAGCTCCTTAGCGGGGGGGTCCGATGTGCAGTTCTTC. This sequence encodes CASSSLAGGSDVQFF.

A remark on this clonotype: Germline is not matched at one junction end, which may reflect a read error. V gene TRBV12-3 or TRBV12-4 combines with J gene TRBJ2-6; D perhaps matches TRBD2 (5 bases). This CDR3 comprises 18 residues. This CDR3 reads CTSSPRRGVASGANVLTF. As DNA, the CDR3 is TGTACCAGCAGCCCGAGACGGGGAGTGGCCTCTGGGGCCAACGTCCTGACTTTC.

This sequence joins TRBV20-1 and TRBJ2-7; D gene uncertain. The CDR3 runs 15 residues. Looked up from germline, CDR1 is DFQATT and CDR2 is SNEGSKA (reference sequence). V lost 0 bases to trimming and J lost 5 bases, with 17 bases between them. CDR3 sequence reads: CSAREFSFAKDEQYF. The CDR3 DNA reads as TGCAGTGCTAGAGAGTTTTCCTTTGCCAAGGACGAGCAGTACTTC.

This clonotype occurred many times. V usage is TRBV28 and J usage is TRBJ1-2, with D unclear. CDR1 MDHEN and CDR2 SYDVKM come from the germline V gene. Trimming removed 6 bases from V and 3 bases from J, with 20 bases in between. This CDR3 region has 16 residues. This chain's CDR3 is CASSPPGRGGYYGYTF. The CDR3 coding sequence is TGTGCCAGCAGCCCCCCCGGGAGAGGAGGGTACTATGGCTACACCTTC.

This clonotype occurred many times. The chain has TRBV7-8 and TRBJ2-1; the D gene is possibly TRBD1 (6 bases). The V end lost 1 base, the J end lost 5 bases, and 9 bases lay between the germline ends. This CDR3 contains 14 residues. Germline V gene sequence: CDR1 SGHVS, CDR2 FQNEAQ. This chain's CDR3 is CASSLEGTHNEQFF. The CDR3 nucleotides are TGTGCCAGCAGCTTAGAGGGGACACACAATGAGCAGTTCTTC.